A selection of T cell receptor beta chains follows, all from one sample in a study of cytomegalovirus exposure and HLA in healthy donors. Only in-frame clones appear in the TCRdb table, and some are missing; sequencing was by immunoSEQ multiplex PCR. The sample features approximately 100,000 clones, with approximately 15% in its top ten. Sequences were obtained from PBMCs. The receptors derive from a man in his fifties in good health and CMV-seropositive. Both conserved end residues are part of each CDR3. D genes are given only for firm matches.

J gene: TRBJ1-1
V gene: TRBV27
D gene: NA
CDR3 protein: CASSSGQFTEAFF
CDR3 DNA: TGTGCCAGCAGCTCAGGACAGTTCACTGAAGCTTTCTTT

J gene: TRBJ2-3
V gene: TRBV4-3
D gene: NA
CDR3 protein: CASSQDPGFPGVGEMTQYF
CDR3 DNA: TGCGCCAGCAGCCAAGATCCGGGGTTCCCCGGGGTTGGTGAGATGACGCAGTATTTT

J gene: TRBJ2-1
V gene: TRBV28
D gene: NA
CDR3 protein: CASSLGEAQFF
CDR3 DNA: TGTGCCAGCAGTTTGGGGGAGGCGCAGTTCTTC

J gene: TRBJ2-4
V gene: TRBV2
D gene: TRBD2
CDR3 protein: CASSLSGDAKNIQYF
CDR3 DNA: TGTGCCAGCAGCCTTAGCGGGGATGCCAAAAACATTCAGTACTTC

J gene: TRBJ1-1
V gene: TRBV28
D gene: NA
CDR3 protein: CASNPPAGQGNTEAFF
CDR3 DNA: TGTGCCAGCAATCCCCCAGCGGGGCAGGGAAACACTGAAGCTTTCTTT

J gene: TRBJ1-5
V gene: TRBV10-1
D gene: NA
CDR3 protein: CASRAIPGNQPQHF
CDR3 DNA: TGCGCCAGCAGGGCTATCCCAGGTAATCAGCCCCAGCATTTT

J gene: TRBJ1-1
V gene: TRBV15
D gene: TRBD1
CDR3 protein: CATSRALGQRDTEAFF
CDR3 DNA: TGTGCCACCAGCAGGGCCTTGGGACAGCGAGACACTGAAGCTTTCTTT

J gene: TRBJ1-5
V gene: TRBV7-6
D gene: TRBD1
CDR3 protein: CASSLGWGQGGQPQHF
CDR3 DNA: TGTGCCAGCAGCTTGGGATGGGGACAGGGAGGTCAGCCCCAGCATTTT

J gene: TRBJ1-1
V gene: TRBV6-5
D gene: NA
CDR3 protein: CASSYSRGGNTEAFF
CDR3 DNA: TGTGCCAGCAGTTACTCTCGGGGGGGGAACACTGAAGCTTTCTTT

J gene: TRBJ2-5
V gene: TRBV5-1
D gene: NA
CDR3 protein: CASSLARHETQYF
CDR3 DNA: TGCGCCAGCAGCTTGGCACGACACGAGACCCAGTACTTC

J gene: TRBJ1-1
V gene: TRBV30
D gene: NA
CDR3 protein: CAWSLGMGKNTEAFF
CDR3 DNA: TGTGCCTGGAGCCTCGGGATGGGGAAGAACACTGAAGCTTTCTTT

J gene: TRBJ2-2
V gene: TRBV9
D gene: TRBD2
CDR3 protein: CASSVGTSLGTGELFF
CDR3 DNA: TGTGCCAGCAGCGTAGGGACTAGCCTTGGGACCGGGGAGCTGTTTTTT

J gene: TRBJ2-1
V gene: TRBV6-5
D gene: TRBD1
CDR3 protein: CASSRQGPTYNEQFF
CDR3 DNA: TGTGCCAGCAGTCGACAGGGGCCCACCTACAATGAGCAGTTCTTC

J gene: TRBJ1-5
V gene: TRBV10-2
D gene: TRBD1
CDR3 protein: CASATGLGQPQHF
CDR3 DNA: TGCGCCAGCGCGACAGGGTTGGGTCAGCCCCAGCATTTT

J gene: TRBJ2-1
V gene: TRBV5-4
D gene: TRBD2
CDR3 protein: CASSFGLADNEQFF
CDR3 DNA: TGTGCCAGCAGCTTCGGCCTAGCGGACAATGAGCAGTTCTTC

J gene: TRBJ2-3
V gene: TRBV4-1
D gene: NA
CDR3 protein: CASSQGVGTQYF
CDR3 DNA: TGCGCCAGCAGCCAAGGAGTTGGTACGCAGTATTTT